Given below is one TCR beta chain in context. The entry originates in a study of T cell clusters in autoimmune cytopenias. TRB was amplified by touch-down multiplex PCR, primer pools A and B combined. TCRdb reanalyzed the multiplex PCR reads, giving one entry per CDR3 protein sequence and no DNA. This table holds some 6,200 distinct CDR3 sequences. Each sample's input was 250 ng genomic DNA, about 38,000 genome equivalents. CDR3 length: 15 amino acids. Germline V lookup: CDR1 MNHEY, CDR2 SMNVEV (reference sequence). The sample was also linked to a second study, of T cell repertoires in aging, cancer and after chemotherapy. From that paper: The whole study produced a dataset of around 8.4 million TCR reads.

The sample was peripheral blood. This chain connects TRBV27 to TRBJ1-1. This TCR derives from a human donor in good health. CDR3 region: CASSSEGPLSTEAFF.